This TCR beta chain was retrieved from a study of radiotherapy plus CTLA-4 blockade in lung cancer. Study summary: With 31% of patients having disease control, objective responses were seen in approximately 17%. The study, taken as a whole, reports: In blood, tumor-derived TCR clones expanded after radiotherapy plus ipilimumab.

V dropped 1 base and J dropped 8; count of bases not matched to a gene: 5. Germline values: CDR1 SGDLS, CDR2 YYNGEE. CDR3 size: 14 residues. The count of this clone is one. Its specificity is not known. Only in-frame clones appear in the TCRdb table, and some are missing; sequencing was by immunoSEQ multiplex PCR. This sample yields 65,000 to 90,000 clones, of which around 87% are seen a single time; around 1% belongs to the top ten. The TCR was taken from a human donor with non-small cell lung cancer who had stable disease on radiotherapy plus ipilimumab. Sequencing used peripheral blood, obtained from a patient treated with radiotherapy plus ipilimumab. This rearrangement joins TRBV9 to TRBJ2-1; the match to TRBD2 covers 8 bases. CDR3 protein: CASSVRGGGDEQFF. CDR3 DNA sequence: TGTGCCAGCAGCGTACGGGGGGGCGGTGATGAGCAGTTCTTC.